This TCR beta chain comes out of a study of sequential checkpoint blockade in melanoma (dated by TCRdb to between 2019 and 2020). Notes on the research overall: Patients were assigned by 1:1 randomization to either first-line nivolumab followed by ipilimumab (arm A) or ipilimumab followed by nivolumab (arm B). Both trial sequences were followed by maintenance nivolumab. What the work shows at the level of the full study, not this receptor alone: The model for predicting response that combines TCR metrics with mutation burden needs to be validated in larger, independent patient cohorts.

Looking up the germline V gene (reference sequence) yields CDR1 MNHEY and CDR2 SMNVEV. Germline trimming amounts to 6 bases on V and 6 bases on J, with 1 as the count of junction bases outside the gene matches. There are 12 amino acids in the CDR3, from cysteine to phenylalanine inclusive. Only the CDR3 part of the read is kept: 36 bases, read in frame from the first base. TCRbeta CDR3 regions were immunosequenced from genomic DNA with the immunoSEQ Assay. Genomic DNA was amplified by bias-controlled multiplex PCR before high-throughput sequencing. The authors processed their data as follows. To quantify the absolute abundance of each unique TCRbeta CDR3 region, the sequences were collapsed and filtered. Clonality was defined as 1 minus Pielou's evenness and was calculated using productive rearrangements only. Clones with significantly greater frequencies in on-treatment versus baseline samples were identified using a previously published method. The immuneACCESS repertoire file appears here via TCRdb, limited to in-frame rearrangements. These files lack a portion of the clones; in checked studies, under half of the deficit traces to unresolved V genes, and the cause of the others is not known. The DNA gave D and trimming, while V, J and clone size come from that table. Within this sample are under 40,000 clones, with more than 70% of them counted one time only. The biggest ten clones account for approximately 13% of the sample.

In its sample, this clone was seen once. Its antigen is not yet known. There are no base qualities to consult, and no much larger clone falls within one base. Taken with the paper, the label for treatment or condition translates to: randomized to nivolumab then ipilimumab (arm A) or the reverse (arm B). None of the patients in the trial had previously been given DNA-damaging chemotherapy. On a FACS Aria II flow cytometer, live CD3+CD8+ cells that were negative for CD19 and CD56 were sorted from thawed PBMCs. The samples were obtained from melanoma patients enrolled in CheckMate 064, an open-label, randomized phase II trial testing sequential checkpoint blockade. Peripheral blood mononuclear cells were collected by leukapheresis, purified with Ficoll-Paque, and frozen in human serum with about 9.2% DMSO. Immediately after sorting, the purity of the sorted blood CD3+CD8+ cells was confirmed to be >98%, and DNA was then extracted.

The receptor comes from a human donor with melanoma. The sample consisted of CD8+ T cells sorted from blood (inferred from file names), taken from a patient given nivolumab and ipilimumab in sequence. The rearranged segments are TRBV27 and TRBJ2-1; 8 central nucleotides agree with TRBD2. The base sequence is TGTGCCAGCAGCGCGGGGGGCAATGAGCAGTTCTTC. Its protein product is CASSAGGNEQFF.